This T cell receptor beta chain was observed in a study of cytomegalovirus exposure and HLA in healthy donors (dated by TCRdb to about 2017). Broadly, across the study: An earlier analysis of about 530 of the donors reported approximately 260 Gb of sequence data and 117 million unique TCR beta sequences obtained from approximately 180 million T cells. An early release that covered 500 to 800 HLA-typed donors contained around 300 gigabases of sequencing data and 80 million or so unique TCR sequences. The genetic ancestry cluster associated with self-reported Caucasian donors included 81% of the roughly 380 genotyped donors. The aim of the study was to test whether cataloging public T cell receptors could identify signatures of past pathogen exposure. Using immunosequencing, the study profiled T cell repertoires from 640 or so subjects and related those repertoires to cytomegalovirus serostatus. In addition to the first cohort of several hundred subjects, a separate validation cohort of around 110 different subjects was used. The study combined high-throughput TCR immunosequencing, statistical association of individual TCRs with disease status, and machine learning to predict cytomegalovirus infection status. In a later analysis, previously published TCR beta repertoires from fewer than 750 donors were re-analyzed and high-resolution HLA genotyping was added so that TCR occurrence patterns could be studied. In the later analysis, no new phenotypic data were used to find candidate immune exposures; instead, reliance was placed on TCR beta sequences and their occurrence across donors. An earlier analysis of fewer than 700 of the donors applied high-throughput TCR beta sequencing to assess whether each TCR beta V gene segment acted as functional or pseudogenic. Donor age, sex, ethnicity and CMV serostatus were compiled together with the repertoire data. In a later genetic analysis, genome-wide SNP genotypes for about three fifths of the roughly 670 donors were used, and that subset was treated as a discovery cohort. Every repertoire in the discovery cohort had been generated on one and the same sequencing platform. Both class I and class II loci were covered by HLA typing, at four-digit resolution. The number of donors typed differed by locus, with 629-630 for A, B, C, DRB1 and DQB1, roughly 550 for DQA1, about 610 for DPA1, and about 450 for DPB1. A handful of DR-DQ haplotypes were handled as single units for association and clustering because linkage in the cohort was strong. On average, over 200,000 unique TCR beta nucleotide sequences were sequenced per donor among some 430 genotyped donors of the cohort, with roughly 20% of those sequences being non-productive.

Summary of the overall study and its limitations: This cohort had only TCR beta chains sequenced, and the lack of alpha or paired-chain data limited which features could be detected. It was suggested by the authors that the approach could potentially be generalized to other disease states and immunological phenotypes. For the cohort, immune exposure information was limited to CMV serostatus. Some IMGT-functional V segments, including TRBV6-2 and TRBV6-3, could not be told apart with the 87-base-pair reads, so those segments were excluded. In a later analysis, several top co-occurrence clusters were reported to appear linked to parvovirus B19, influenza, CMV and Epstein-Barr virus. The classifier was reported to diagnose cytomegalovirus status with high specificity and sensitivity in both the original cohort and the validation cohort. A later genetic analysis reported fewer N-insertions in productive TCRs among donors in an Asian-associated ancestry cluster than the roughly 620-donor mean. A few of the identified cytomegalovirus-associated TCR beta chains were confirmed in vitro to be specific for cytomegalovirus antigens. Assigning TCR associations to individual alleles was difficult when HLA alleles, especially DR and DQ, strongly co-occurred. While some public TCRs were present in many individuals, most TCR sequences turned up only very rarely across donors. A further reported finding was that TCR beta sequences accurately predicted the HLA-A and HLA-B alleles for most subjects in the first cohort. In a later analysis, HLA-associated TCR beta chains were found to be more clonally expanded and to have lower generation probabilities than equally common non-associated chains. Because HLA typing was missing for some donors at each locus, association tests included only the typed subset. In the study, around 160 TCR beta chains were listed as associated with cytomegalovirus. Roughly uniform sequencing depth across donors was assumed in presence/absence analyses, although this assumption may not hold. Because counts were too low, around 17 rarely observed V segments, including chromosome 9 orphons, were left out of the earlier analysis of 500 to 750 of the donors. According to a later analysis, most CMV-associated TCR beta chains appeared to be HLA-restricted, and the HLA associations seemed to be driven largely by CMV exposure. Specific HLA alleles were associated with 15,000 to 20,000 TCR beta sequences at a false discovery rate of 0.05 in a later analysis. A group of highly shared sequence variants was considered likely to be a technical artifact of the sequencing pipeline. In a later analysis, the rate of TCR association differed among HLA loci, with DRB1 alleles having the most associated TCRs and HLA-C alleles having the fewest. In an earlier analysis of fewer than 750 of the donors, most TCR beta V segments were observed in productive rearrangements about 87% or about 30% of the time, broadly matching IMGT annotations. In a later genetic analysis, a missense DCLRE1C variant was associated with V-gene and J-gene trimming of TCR beta chains, and the association was replicated in an independent cohort. Linkage disequilibrium might explain the correlated functional status among segregating V segments, but an unknown experimental factor could not be ruled out.

Receptor libraries were prepared by the immunoSEQ multiplex PCR assay. A mixture of 60 forward primers for TCR Vbeta segments and 13 reverse primers for TCR Jbeta segments was used in the multiplex PCR. Amplification of the CDR3 region of rearranged TCR beta genes was performed with a multiplex PCR assay on genomic DNA. The amplified TCR beta libraries were sequenced on the Illumina HiSeq System as 87-base-pair reads. Under the source paper's analysis protocol: In a later analysis, 70 million to 95 million unique TCR beta chains were counted across the roughly 670 repertoires, and about 10 million of these chains were shared by at least two donors. Raw reads were error-corrected and collapsed into unique sequences with a nearest-neighbor algorithm that merged closely related sequences to remove PCR and sequencing errors. To assign V, D and J gene segments, CDR3 sequences were aligned to IMGT reference sequences. For a sequence to be retained, a match of at least six nucleotides was required to both a V gene segment and a J gene segment. A rearrangement counted as productive if the CDR3 had no stop codons and remained in frame with V and J, and every other rearrangement counted as non-productive. CDR3 was defined by IMGT convention, running from the second conserved V-encoded cysteine to the conserved J-encoded phenylalanine. The earlier analysis of some 540 of the donors excluded any sequence lacking an unambiguous match to a single V gene segment. In an earlier analysis of approximately 590 of the donors, a V segment was called functional when productive rearrangements were above 56.7%, and segregating when the standard deviation between donors exceeded 5%. A statistical classification framework was developed to diagnose cytomegalovirus status using the catalog of TCR beta chain sequences. V and J gene assignment, in a later analysis, came from comparing TCR nucleotide sequences with IMGT/GENE-DB human TR gene sequences. A later analysis assigned CDR3 sequences and most-parsimonious VDJ recombination scenarios with the TCRdist pipeline. A later analysis defined each TCR beta chain by its CDR3 amino acid sequence plus V-gene family, and excluded reads lacking a unique V-gene family. A later analysis removed roughly 590 highly shared, low-generation-probability nucleotide sequences to deal with suspected cross-contamination and a sequencing artifact. A later analysis calculated a clonal expansion index for each public chain from normalized within-repertoire ranks of inferred template counts. A later analysis computed generation probabilities with a VDJ recombination model fitted to out-of-frame rearrangements, and checked the results against IGoR. Hypergeometric tests were used in a later analysis to score TCR-TCR, TCR-HLA and TCR-CMV co-occurrence, with a repertoire-size bias correction applied to the TCR pairs. In a later analysis, false discovery rates were estimated by permuting HLA or CMV assignments 20 times. In a later analysis, co-occurring TCRs were grouped with DBSCAN, and TCRdist sequence similarity was added when clustering was performed within HLA-allele-positive subsets. Repertoires with fewer than 30,000 or more than 120,000 public chains were left out of co-occurrence clustering, as were five repertoires with anomalous nucleotide sharing. TCRdb carries this immuneACCESS record with in-frame sequences only. Its versions omit some clonotypes, under half of them owing to an unresolved V gene in the studies checked, with the rest unexplained. D and trimming were read from the DNA, whereas the V and J calls and clone size are those reported in that table. This sample is represented by 150,000 or so clones; 79% of them were singletons. The top ten clones comprise 6.5% to 8.5% of the sample.

The CDR3 runs 13 amino acids, cysteine and phenylalanine included. CDR3 DNA only is kept here, 39 bases in frame from base 1. V loses 4 bases of germline sequence and J loses 0 bases, and the interval between the two ends is 6 bases. Sequences MNHNS (CDR1) and SASEGT (CDR2) are obtained from the germline V gene. The cohort was made up of under 800 healthy bone marrow donors. All cohort members were sampled while nominally healthy, although unrecorded immune exposures were likely present. The donor was CMV seropositive and belonged to the group of 270 or so seropositive cohort members. Each donor provided a peripheral blood sample, and peripheral blood mononuclear cells were used for TCR beta sequencing. Genomic DNA extraction from the blood cell samples was performed with the Qiagen DNeasy Blood Extraction Kit. For this clone: Its antigen is still unknown. There are no base qualities to consult, and no much larger clone falls within one base.

This TCR derives from a woman in her thirties or forties in good health and CMV-seropositive. The rearrangement joined TRBV6-1 to TRBJ1-1; no confident D gene assignment can be made. Sequencing was performed on PBMCs. The DNA sequence reads TGTGCCAGCAGTGCCGAGATGAACACTGAAGCTTTCTTT. This sequence encodes CASSAEMNTEAFF.